This T cell receptor beta chain was retrieved from a study of T cell responses to AZD1222 COVID-19 vaccine. The study, taken as a whole, reports: Once two AZD1222 doses were given, Spike-specific TCR breadth and depth went up. A reported finding is that nearly half of spike-specific TCRs target unmutated variant regions. Across spike, vaccine-associated CD4 TCRs were found, dominant at 160-218 and 743-854.

The assay was immunoSEQ multiplex PCR, and TCRdb's table has in-frame clones only and misses some. The table includes 80,000 to 100,000 clones, roughly 91% detected once. In regard to this clone: Its cognate antigen is unknown.

Both about-4-week and about-12-week second-dose recipients were combined. Trimming removed 3 bases at V and 5 bases at J, with 8 bases between. CDR3 length: 13 residues. The V gene is TRBV12-3 or TRBV12-4, the J gene TRBJ1-5, with D hard to call. The TCR originated in an adult who received the AZD1222 COVID-19 vaccine. The starting material was peripheral blood, obtained 28 days after the second AZD1222 dose. The CDR3, as DNA: TGTGCCAGCAGTTTCGGAGGGTATCAGCCCCAGCATTTT. It yields the protein CASSFGGYQPQHF.